Given below is one T cell receptor beta chain in context. Germline V gene data show CDR1 as MDHEN and CDR2 as SYDVKM. J gave up 5 bases and V 8 bases, and 12 bases lay outside the gene matches. The CDR3 extends over 15 amino acids. In the original workflow: Reference gene primer amplification gave estimated nucleated cell counts. The table came from immunoSEQ multiplex PCR; TCRdb's copy has only in-frame clones and leaves some out. The V and J calls and clone size come from that table; D and trimming were worked out from the DNA. The sample comprises roughly 130,000 clones, 70% to 80% of which are singletons, and under 4.5% rests with the top ten. These data are taken from a study of blood T cell repertoires in COVID-19. Study at large: COVID-19 samples collected from the United States, Italy and Spain covered acute and convalescent phases. The analysed material was cDNA or gDNA that came from T cells, B-cell-depleted T cells, or PBMCs.

This sequence was found in a man aged 60 to 69 with acute or convalescent COVID-19. Sample: peripheral blood. V and J are TRBV28 and TRBJ1-1; 9 nucleotides align to TRBD1. CDR3 protein: CASLQAGQGGTEAFF. The CDR3 region has the DNA TGTGCCAGCTTACAGGCGGGACAGGGAGGGACTGAAGCTTTCTTT.